This TCR beta chain originates from a study of cytomegalovirus exposure and HLA in healthy donors. Whole-study results and caveats: Among TCR beta chains, those listed as cytomegalovirus-associated numbered around 160. The tendency of first-cohort TCR clusters to co-occur in the 100 to 150 validation repertoires was identified by a subsequent analysis. According to reports, the classifier identified cytomegalovirus status with high specificity and sensitivity.

The V segment lost 4 bases and the J segment 3 bases; nucleotides outside the gene matches: 6. The CDR3 runs to 15 residues. Germline V gene sequence: CDR1 LNHDA, CDR2 SQIVND (reference sequence). Method: immunoSEQ multiplex PCR; TCRdb's copy keeps in-frame clones and lacks some. Of roughly 150,000 clones in the sample, about 88% were seen once. The donors were in the approximately 130-subject validation cohort; that cohort was separate from the approximately 670-subject first cohort. On this clone itself: What it binds is unknown.

The chain links TRBV19 to TRBJ2-7; 10 nucleotides align to TRBD2. Material: PBMCs. The origin of this receptor is a woman aged 18-35 years in good health and CMV-seropositive. The CDR3 nucleotides are TGTGCCAGTAGTAAGACCCTAGCGGGAGTCTACGAGCAGTACTTC. Encoded protein: CASSKTLAGVYEQYF.